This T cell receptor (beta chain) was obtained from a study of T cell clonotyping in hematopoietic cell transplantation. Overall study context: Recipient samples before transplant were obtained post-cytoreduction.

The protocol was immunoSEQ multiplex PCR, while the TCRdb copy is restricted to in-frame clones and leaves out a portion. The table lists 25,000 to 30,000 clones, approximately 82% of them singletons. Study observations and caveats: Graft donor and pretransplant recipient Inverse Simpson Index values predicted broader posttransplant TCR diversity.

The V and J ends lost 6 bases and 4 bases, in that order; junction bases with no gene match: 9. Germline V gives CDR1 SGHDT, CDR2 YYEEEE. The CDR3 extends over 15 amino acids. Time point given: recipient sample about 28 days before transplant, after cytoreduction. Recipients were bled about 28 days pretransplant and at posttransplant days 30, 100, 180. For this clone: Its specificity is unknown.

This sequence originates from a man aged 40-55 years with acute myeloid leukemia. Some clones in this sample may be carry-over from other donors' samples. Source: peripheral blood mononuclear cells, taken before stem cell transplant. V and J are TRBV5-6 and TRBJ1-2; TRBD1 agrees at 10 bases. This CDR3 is CASTYRDRGVYGYTF. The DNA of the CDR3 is TGTGCCAGCACATACCGGGACAGGGGAGTCTATGGCTACACCTTC.